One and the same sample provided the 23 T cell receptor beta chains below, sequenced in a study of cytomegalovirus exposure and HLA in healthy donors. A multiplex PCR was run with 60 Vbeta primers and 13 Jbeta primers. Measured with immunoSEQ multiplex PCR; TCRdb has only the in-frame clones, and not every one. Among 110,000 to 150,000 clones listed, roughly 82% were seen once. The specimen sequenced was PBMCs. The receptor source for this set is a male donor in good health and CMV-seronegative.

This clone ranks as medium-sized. CDR3 bases: TGTGCCAGCAGTGACTCGACTAGCGGGGGGGCAGATACGCAGTATTTT. Its translation: CASSDSTSGGADTQYF. The chain links TRBV6-4 to TRBJ2-3, with 14 bases identical to TRBD2. The V and J ends lost 0 bases and 4 bases, in that order; junction bases with no gene match: 0. This CDR3 spans 16 amino acids. Per germline, CDR1 MRHNA and CDR2 SNTAGT.

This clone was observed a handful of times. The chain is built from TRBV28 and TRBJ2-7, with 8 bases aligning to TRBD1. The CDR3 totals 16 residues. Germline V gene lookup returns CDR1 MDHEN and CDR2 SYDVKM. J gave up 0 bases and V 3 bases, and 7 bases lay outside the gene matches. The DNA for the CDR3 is TGTGCCAGCAGTTTTTTCAGTGACAGGGGCTCCTACGAGCAGTACTTC. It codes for CASSFFSDRGSYEQYF.

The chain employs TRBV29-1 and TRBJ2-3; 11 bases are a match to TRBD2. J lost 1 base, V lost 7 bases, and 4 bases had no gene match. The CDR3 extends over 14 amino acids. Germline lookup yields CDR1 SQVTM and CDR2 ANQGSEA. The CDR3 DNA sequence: TGCAGCGCCCTTAGCGGGGGGGGCACAGATACGCAGTATTTT. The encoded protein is CSALSGGGTDTQYF.

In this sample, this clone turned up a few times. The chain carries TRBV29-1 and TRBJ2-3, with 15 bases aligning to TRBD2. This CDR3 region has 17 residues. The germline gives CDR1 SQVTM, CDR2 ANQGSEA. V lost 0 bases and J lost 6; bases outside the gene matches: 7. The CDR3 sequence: CSVEDWTSGRASDTQYF. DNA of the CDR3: TGCAGCGTTGAAGATTGGACTAGCGGGAGGGCTTCGGATACGCAGTATTTT.

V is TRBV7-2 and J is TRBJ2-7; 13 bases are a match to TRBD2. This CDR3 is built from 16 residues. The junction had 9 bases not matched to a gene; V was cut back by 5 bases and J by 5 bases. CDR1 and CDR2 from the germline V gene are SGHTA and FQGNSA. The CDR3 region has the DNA TGTGCCAGCAGCCACCCACTAGCGGGAGGGCCGAACGAGCAGTACTTC. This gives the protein CASSHPLAGGPNEQYF.

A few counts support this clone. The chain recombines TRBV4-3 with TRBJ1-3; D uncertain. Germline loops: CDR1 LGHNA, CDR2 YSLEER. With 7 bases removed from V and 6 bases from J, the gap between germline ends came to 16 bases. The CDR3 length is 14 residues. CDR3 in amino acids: CASTFSEGPNTIYF. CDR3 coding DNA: TGCGCCAGCACCTTCTCCGAGGGCCCAAACACCATATATTTT.

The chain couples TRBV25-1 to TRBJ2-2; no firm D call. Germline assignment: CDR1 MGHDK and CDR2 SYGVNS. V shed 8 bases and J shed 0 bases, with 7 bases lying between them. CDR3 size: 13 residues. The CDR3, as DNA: TGTGCCAGCGGGCTATCGAACACCGGGGAGCTGTTTTTT. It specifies CASGLSNTGELFF.

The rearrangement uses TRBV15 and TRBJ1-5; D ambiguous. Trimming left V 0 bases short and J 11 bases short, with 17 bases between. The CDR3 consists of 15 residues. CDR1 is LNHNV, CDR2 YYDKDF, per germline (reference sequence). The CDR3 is CATSRDSVAESAQHF. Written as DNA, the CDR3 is TGTGCCACCAGCAGAGATTCAGTGGCGGAGTCCGCCCAGCATTTT.

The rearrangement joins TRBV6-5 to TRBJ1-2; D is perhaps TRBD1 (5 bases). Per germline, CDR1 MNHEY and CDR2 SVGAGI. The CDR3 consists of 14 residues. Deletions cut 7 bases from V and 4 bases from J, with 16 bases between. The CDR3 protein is CASNAGEGAYGYTF. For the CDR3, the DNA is TGTGCCAGCAACGCGGGGGAGGGTGCCTATGGCTACACCTTC.

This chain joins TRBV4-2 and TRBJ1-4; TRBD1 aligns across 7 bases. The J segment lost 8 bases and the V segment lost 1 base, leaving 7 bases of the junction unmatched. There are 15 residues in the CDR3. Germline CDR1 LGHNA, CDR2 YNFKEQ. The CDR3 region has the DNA TGTGCCAGCAGCCAAGGACAGGGTGGTGGGGAAAAACTGTTTTTT. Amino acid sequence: CASSQGQGGGEKLFF.

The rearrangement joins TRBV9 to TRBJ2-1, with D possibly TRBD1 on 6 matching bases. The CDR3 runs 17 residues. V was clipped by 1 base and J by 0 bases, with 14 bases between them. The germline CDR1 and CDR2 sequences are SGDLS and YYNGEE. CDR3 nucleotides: TGTGCCAGCAGCGTATCAGGGGATCAACCCTCCTACAATGAGCAGTTCTTC. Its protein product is CASSVSGDQPSYNEQFF. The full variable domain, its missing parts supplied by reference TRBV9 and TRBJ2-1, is DSGVTQTPKHLITATGQRVTLRCSPRSGDLSVYWYQQSLDQGLQFLIQYYNGEERAKGNILERFSAQQFPDLHSELNLSSLELGDSALYFCASSVSGDQPSYNEQFFGPGTRLTVL.

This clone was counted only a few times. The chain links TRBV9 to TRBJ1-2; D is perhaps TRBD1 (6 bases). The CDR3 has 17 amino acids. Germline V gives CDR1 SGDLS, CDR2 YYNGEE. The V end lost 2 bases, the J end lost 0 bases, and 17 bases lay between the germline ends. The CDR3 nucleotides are TGTGCCAGCAGCGTCGGGGCAGGGGCCTTAGCTAACTATGGCTACACCTTC. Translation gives CASSVGAGALANYGYTF.

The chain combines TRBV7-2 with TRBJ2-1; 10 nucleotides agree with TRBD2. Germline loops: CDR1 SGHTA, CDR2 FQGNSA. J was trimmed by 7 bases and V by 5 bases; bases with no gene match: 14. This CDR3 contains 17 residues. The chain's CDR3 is CASSPVQREGEGNEQFF. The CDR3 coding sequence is TGTGCCAGCAGCCCAGTCCAGCGGGAGGGGGAGGGGAATGAGCAGTTCTTC.

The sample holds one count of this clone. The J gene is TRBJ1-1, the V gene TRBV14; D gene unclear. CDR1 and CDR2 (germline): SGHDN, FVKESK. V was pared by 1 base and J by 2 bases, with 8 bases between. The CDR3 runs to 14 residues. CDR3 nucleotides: TGTGCCAGCAGCCAAGCAGGCAGAAACACTGAAGCTTTCTTT. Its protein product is CASSQAGRNTEAFF.

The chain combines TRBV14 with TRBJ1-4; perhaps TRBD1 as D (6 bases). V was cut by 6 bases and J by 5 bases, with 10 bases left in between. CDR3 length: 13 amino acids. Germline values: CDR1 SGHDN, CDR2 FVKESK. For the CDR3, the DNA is TGTGCCAGCAGGAGTCAGGGGAATGAAAAACTGTTTTTT. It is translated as CASRSQGNEKLFF.

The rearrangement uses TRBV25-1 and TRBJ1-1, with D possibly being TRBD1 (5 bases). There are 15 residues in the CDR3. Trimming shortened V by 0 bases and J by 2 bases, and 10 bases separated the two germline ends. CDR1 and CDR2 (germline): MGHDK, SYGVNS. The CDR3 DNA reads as TGTGCCAGCAGTGAATACTTGGGGGGAAACACTGAAGCTTTCTTT. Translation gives CASSEYLGGNTEAFF.

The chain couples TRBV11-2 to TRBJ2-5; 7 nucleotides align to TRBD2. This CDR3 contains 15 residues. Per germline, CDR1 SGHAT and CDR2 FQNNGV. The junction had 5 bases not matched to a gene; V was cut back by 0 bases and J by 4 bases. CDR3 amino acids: CASSLEAGDVETQYF. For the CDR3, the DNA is TGTGCCAGCAGCTTAGAGGCGGGAGATGTAGAGACCCAGTACTTC.

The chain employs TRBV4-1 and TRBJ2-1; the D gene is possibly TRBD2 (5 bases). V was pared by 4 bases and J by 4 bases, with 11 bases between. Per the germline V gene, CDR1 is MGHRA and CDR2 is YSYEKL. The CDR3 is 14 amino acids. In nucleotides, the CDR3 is TGCGCCAGCAGCCTCCGTGGAGGATACAATGAGCAGTTCTTC. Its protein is CASSLRGGYNEQFF.

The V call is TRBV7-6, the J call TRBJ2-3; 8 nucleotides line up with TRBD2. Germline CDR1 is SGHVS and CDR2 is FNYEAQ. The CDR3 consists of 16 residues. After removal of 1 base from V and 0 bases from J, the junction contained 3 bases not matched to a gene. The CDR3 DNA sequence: TGTGCCAGCAGCTTAGTTGGCGGGGGGAGCACAGATACGCAGTATTTT. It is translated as CASSLVGGGSTDTQYF. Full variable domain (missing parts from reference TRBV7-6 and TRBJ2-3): GAGVSQSPRYKVTKRGQDVALRCDPISGHVSLYWYRQALGQGPEFLTYFNYEAQQDKSGLPNDRFSAERPEGSISTLTIQRTEQRDSAMYRCASSLVGGGSTDTQYFGPGTRLTVL.

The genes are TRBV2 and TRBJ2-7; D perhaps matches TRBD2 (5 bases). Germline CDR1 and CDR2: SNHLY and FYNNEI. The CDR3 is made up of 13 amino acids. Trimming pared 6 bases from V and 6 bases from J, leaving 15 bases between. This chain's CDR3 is CASREGGVPEQYF. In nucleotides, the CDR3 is TGTGCCAGCAGAGAGGGTGGGGTCCCCGAGCAGTACTTC.

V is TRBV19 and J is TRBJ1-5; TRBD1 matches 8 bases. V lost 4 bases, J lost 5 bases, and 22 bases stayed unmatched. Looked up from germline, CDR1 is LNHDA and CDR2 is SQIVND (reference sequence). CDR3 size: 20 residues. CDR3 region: CASSTRTGLTNLRGDQPQHF. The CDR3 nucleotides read TGTGCCAGTAGTACGAGGACAGGGTTGACAAATCTCCGTGGGGATCAGCCCCAGCATTTT.

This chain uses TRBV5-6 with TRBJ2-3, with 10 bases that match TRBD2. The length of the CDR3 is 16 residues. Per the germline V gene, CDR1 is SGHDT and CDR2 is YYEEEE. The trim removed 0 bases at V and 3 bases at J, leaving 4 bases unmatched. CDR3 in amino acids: CASSLVFSGGTDTQYF. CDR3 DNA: TGTGCCAGCAGCTTGGTTTTTAGCGGGGGGACAGATACGCAGTATTTT.

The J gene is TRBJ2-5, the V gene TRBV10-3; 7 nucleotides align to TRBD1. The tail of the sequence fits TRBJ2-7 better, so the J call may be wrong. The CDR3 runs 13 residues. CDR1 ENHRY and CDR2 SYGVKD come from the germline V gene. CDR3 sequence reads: CAISTGAFYEQYF. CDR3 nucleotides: TGTGCCATCAGTACAGGGGCCTTTTACGAGCAGTACTTC.